The T cell receptor beta chain described here comes from a study of T cell repertoires in cytomegalovirus infection. With respect to this clonotype: Antigen: not known.

Germline values: CDR1 MNHEY, CDR2 SMNVEV (reference sequence). Trimming removed 3 bases at V and 6 bases at J, with 10 bases between. This CDR3 comprises 13 residues. Study-wide points: HLA-C-restricted CMV-specific TCR beta clonotypes prevailed in the ex vivo response.

TCRdb fed the reads into MiXCR, producing one record per CDR3 protein. The sample has under 130,000 distinct CDR3 sequences; under 45% are singletons. Here the sequenced sample was CD8+ T cells from cultured PBMCs, taken from culture after CMV antigen stimulation. The chain uses TRBV27 and TRBJ2-3, with a possible D match to TRBD2 (5 bases). The sequence came from a human donor in good health (CMV status not recorded). Some clones in this sample may be carry-over from other donors' samples. This CDR3 is CASSLSRGDTQYF. The CDR3 region has the DNA TGTGCCAGCAGTTTGAGTCGCGGGGATACGCAGTATTTT.